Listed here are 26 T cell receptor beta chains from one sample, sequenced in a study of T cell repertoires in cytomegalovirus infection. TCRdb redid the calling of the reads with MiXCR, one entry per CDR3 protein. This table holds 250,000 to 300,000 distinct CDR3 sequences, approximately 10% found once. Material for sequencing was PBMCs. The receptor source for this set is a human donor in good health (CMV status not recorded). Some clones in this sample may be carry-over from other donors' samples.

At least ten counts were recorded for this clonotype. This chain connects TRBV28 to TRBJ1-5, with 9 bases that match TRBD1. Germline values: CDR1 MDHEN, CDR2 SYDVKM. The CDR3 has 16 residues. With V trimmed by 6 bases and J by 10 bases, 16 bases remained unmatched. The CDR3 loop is CASSHMGQGGISPQHF. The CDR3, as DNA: TGTGCCAGCAGCCATATGGGACAGGGCGGGATCAGCCCCCAGCATTTT.

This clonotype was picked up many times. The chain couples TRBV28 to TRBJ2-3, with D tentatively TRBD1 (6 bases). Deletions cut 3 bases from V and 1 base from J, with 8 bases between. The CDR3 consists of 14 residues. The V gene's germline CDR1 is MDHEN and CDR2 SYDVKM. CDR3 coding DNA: TGTGCCAGCAGTTTCAGGGGCGGCACAGATACGCAGTATTTT. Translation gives CASSFRGGTDTQYF.

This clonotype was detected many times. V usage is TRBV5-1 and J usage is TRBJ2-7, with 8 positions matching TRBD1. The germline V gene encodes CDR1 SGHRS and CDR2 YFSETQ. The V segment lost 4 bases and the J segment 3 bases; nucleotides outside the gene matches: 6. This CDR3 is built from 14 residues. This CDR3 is CASSNPGQDYEQYF. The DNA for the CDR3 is TGCGCCAGCAGCAACCCGGGACAGGACTACGAGCAGTACTTC.

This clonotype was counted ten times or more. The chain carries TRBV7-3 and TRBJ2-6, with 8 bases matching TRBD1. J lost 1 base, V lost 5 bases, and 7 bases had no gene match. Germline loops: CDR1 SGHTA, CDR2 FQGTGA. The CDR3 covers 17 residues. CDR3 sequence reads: CASSTGTGFSGANVLTF. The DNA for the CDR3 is TGTGCCAGCAGCACCGGGACAGGCTTTTCTGGGGCCAACGTCCTGACTTTC.

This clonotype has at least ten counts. The CDR3 is CASSDRTTFNYGYTF. The CDR3 DNA sequence: TGTGCCAGCAGCGACCGGACAACCTTTAACTATGGCTACACCTTC. The rearrangement uses TRBV7-2 and TRBJ1-2, with D maybe TRBD1 (5 bases). The V gene lost 5 bases and the J gene lost 1 base, with 14 bases spanning the gap. The CDR3 extends over 15 amino acids. From germline, CDR1 is SGHTA and CDR2 FQGNSA.

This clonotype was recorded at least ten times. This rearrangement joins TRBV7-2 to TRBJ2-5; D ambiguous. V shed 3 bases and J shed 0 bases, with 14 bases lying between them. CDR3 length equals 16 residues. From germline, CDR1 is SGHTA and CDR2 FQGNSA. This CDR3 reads CASSLMEPMYQETQYF. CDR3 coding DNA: TGTGCCAGCAGCTTGATGGAACCTATGTACCAAGAGACCCAGTACTTC.

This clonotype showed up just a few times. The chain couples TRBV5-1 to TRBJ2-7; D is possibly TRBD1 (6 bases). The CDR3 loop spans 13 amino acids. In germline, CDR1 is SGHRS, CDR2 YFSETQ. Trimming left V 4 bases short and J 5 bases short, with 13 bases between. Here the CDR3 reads CASSVQGRDEQYF. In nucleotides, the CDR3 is TGCGCCAGCAGCGTACAGGGTCGGGACGAGCAGTACTTC.

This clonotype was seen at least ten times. The CDR3: CASRWTGQETQYF. The CDR3 DNA sequence: TGTGCCAGCAGGTGGACCGGACAAGAGACCCAGTACTTC. The chain carries TRBV5-4 and TRBJ2-5; D is uncertain. Per germline, CDR1 SGHNT and CDR2 YYREEE (reference sequence). The CDR3 spans 13 residues. V was pared by 5 bases and J by 2 bases, with 10 bases between.

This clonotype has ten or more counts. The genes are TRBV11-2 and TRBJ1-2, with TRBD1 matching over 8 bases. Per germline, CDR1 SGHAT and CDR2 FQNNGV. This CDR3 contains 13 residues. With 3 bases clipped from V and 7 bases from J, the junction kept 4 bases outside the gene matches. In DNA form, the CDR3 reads TGTGCCAGCAGCTTGACAGGGGCGGGTGGCTACACCTTC. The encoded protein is CASSLTGAGGYTF. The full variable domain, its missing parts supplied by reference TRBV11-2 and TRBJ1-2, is EAGVAQSPRYKIIEKRQSVAFWCNPISGHATLYWYQQILGQGPKLLIQFQNNGVVDDSQLPKDRFSAERLKGVDSTLKIQPAKLEDSAVYLCASSLTGAGGYTFGSGTRLTVV.

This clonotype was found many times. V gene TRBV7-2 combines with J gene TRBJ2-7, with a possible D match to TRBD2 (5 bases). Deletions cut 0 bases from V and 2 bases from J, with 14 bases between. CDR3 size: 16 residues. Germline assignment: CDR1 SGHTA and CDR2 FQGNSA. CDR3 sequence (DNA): TGTGCCAGCAGCTTAGCCATTGCTACCGGGGCCTACGAGCAGTACTTC. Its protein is CASSLAIATGAYEQYF.

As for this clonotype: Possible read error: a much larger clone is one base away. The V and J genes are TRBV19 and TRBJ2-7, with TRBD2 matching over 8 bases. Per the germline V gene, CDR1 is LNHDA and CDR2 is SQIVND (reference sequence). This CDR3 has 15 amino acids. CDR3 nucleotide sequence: TGTGCCTGTAGTCCCACTAGCGGCCGGCACTACGAGCAGTACTTC. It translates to CACSPTSGRHYEQYF.

In DNA form, the CDR3 reads TGTGCCAGCAGAGAACTGACAGACAAAGCTTTCTTT. Residues: CASRELTDKAFF. The chain is built from TRBV28 and TRBJ1-1, with TRBD1 as a possible D gene (5 bases). The germline gives CDR1 MDHEN, CDR2 SYDVKM. The CDR3 is 12 amino acids. Trimming removed 6 bases at V and 9 bases at J, with 14 bases between.

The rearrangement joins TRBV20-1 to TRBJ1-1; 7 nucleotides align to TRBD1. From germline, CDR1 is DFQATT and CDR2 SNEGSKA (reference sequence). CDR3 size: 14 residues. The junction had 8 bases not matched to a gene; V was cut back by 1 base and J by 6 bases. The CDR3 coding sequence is TGCAGTGCTAGAGGTTCGACAGGGTCGGCTGAAGCTTTCTTT. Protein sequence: CSARGSTGSAEAFF.

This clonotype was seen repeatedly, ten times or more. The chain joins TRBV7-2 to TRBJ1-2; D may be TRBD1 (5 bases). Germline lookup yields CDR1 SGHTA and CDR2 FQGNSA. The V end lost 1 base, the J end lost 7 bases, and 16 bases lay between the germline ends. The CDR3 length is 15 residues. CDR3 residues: CASSLVVTDGGGYTF. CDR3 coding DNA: TGTGCCAGCAGCTTAGTTGTGACAGACGGAGGTGGCTACACCTTC.

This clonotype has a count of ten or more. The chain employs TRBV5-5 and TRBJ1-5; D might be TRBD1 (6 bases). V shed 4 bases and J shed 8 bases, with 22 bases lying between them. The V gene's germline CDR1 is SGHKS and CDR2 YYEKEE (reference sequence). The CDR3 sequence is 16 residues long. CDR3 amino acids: CASSPGDEDRGKPQHF. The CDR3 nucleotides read TGTGCCAGCAGCCCCGGAGATGAGGACAGAGGCAAGCCCCAGCATTTT.

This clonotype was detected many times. The CDR3 DNA reads TGTGCCAGCAGCTTAGCCGCTAGCTCCTATGGCTACACCTTC. Its translation: CASSLAASSYGYTF. V is TRBV7-6 and J is TRBJ1-2; D not certain. The germline V gene has CDR1 SGHVS and CDR2 FNYEAQ. Trimming cost V 0 bases and J 4 bases, with 9 bases left between them. The CDR3 covers 14 residues.

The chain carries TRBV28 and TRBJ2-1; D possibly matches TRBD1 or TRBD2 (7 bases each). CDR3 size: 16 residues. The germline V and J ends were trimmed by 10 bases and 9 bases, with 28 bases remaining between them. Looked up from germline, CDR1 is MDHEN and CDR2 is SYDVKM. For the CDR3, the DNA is TGTGCCACCCAAGAGGGAGGGGGCGCAAAGTCCGGTGAGCAGTTCTTC. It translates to CATQEGGGAKSGEQFF.

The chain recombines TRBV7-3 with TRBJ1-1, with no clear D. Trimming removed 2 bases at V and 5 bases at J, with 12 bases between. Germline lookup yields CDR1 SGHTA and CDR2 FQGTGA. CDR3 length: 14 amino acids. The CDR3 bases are TGTGCCAGCAGCTTAGGAGGGTATAGGACTGAAGCTTTCTTT. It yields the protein CASSLGGYRTEAFF.

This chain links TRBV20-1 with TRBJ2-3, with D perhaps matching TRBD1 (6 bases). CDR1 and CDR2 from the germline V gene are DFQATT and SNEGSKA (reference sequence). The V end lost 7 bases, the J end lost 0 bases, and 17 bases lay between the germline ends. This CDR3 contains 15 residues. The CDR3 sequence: CSGRDIYLSTDTQYF. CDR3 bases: TGCAGTGGCAGGGACATCTACCTCAGCACAGATACGCAGTATTTT.

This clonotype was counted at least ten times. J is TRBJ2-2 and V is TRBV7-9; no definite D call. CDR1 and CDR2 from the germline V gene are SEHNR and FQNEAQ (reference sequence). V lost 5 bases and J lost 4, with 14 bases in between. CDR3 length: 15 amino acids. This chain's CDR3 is CASSPSTWGTGELFF. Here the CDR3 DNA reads TGTGCCAGCAGCCCCTCCACGTGGGGCACCGGGGAGCTGTTTTTT.

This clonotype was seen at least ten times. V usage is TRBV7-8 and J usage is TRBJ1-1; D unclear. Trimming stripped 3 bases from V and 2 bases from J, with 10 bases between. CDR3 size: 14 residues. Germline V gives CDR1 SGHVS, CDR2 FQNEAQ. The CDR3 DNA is TGTGCCAGCAGCTTGGTAGAGCTTAACACTGAAGCTTTCTTT. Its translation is CASSLVELNTEAFF.

The CDR3 sequence: CASSLGLLRETQYF. DNA for the CDR3: TGTGCCAGCAGTCTCGGACTGCTCCGGGAGACCCAGTACTTC. The chain combines TRBV27 with TRBJ2-5; perhaps TRBD2 as D (5 bases). With 5 bases removed from V and 5 bases from J, the gap between germline ends came to 15 bases. The CDR3 is 14 amino acids. Germline V lookup: CDR1 MNHEY, CDR2 SMNVEV (reference sequence).

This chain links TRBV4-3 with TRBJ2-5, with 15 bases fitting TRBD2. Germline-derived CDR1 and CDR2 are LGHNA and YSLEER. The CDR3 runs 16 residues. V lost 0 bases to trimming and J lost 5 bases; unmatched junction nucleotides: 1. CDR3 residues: CASSQEGTSGGETQYF. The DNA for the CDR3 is TGCGCCAGCAGCCAAGAGGGGACTAGCGGGGGGGAGACCCAGTACTTC.

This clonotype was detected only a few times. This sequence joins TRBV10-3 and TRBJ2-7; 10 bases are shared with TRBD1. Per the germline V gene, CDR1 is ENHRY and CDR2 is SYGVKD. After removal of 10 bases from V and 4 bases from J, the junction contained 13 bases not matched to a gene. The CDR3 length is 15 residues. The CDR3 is CATKTTGQGWYEQYF. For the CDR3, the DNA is TGTGCCACTAAGACAACGGGACAGGGGTGGTACGAGCAGTACTTC.

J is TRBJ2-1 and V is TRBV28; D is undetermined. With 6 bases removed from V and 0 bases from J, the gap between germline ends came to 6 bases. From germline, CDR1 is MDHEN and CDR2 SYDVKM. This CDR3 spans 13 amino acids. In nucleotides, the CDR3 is TGTGCCAGCAGGGTAGCCTCCTACAATGAGCAGTTCTTC. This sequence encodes CASRVASYNEQFF.

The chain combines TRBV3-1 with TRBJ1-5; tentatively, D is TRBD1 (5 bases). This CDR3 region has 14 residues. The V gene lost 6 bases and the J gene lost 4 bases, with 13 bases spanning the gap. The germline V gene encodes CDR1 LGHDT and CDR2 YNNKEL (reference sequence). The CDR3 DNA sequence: TGTGCCAGCAGTGACAAGGGGAAGAATCAGCCCCAGCATTTT. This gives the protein CASSDKGKNQPQHF.